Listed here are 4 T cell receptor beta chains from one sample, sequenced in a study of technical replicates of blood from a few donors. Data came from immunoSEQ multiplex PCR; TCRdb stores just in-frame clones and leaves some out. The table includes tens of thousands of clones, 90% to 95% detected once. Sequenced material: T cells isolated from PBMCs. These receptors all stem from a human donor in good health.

This CDR3 reads CASSRASAPLDTTNEKLFF. The DNA for the CDR3 is TGTGCCAGTAGCCGCGCTTCGGCCCCTCTTGACACAACTAATGAAAAACTGTTTTTT. The V and J genes are TRBV19 and TRBJ1-4; no clear D. The CDR3 is 19 amino acids. The V end lost 6 bases, the J end lost 0 bases, and 23 bases lay between the germline ends. CDR1 and CDR2 from the germline V gene are LNHDA and SQIVND (reference sequence).

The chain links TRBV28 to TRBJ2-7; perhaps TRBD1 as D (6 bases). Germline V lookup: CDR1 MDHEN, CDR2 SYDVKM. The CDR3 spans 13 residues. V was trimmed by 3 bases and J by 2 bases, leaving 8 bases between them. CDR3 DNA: TGTGCCAGCAGTTTGGACAGAACCTACGAGCAGTACTTC. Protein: CASSLDRTYEQYF.

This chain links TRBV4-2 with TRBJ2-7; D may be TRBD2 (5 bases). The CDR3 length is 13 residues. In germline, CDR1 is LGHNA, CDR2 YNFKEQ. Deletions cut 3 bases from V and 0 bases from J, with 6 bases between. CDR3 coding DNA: TGTGCCAGCAGCCAGGCGGGCTCCTACGAGCAGTACTTC. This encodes CASSQAGSYEQYF.

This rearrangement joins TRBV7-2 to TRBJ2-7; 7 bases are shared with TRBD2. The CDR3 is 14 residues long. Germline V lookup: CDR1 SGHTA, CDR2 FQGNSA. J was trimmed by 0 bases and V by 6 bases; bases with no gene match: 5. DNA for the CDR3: TGTGCCAGCAGGACCGGCGGGAGCTCCTACGAGCAGTACTTC. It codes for CASRTGGSSYEQYF.